Sequencing of this T cell receptor beta chain was carried out in a study of shared clonotypes between healthy human individuals. CD45RO negativity and positive selection for CCR7 defined naive CD8 cells, a population that excluded terminally differentiated effector memory CD45RA+ cells. TCRdb keeps only in-frame clones here, not all; method: immunoSEQ multiplex PCR. Altogether hundreds of thousands of clones are present, roughly 96% being singletons, with the ten largest covering approximately 0.1%. The sequence was collected from a woman in her twenties or thirties in good health. The source material was naive CD8+ T cells sorted from blood.

The CDR3 sequence is CASSGYRGITGELFF. CDR3 bases: TGTGCCAGCAGTGGTTACAGGGGGATCACCGGGGAGCTGTTTTTT. The chain employs TRBV28 and TRBJ2-2, with 8 bases lining up with TRBD1. Looked up from germline, CDR1 is MDHEN and CDR2 is SYDVKM. The CDR3 is made up of 15 amino acids. With V trimmed by 5 bases and J by 4 bases, 6 bases remained unmatched.